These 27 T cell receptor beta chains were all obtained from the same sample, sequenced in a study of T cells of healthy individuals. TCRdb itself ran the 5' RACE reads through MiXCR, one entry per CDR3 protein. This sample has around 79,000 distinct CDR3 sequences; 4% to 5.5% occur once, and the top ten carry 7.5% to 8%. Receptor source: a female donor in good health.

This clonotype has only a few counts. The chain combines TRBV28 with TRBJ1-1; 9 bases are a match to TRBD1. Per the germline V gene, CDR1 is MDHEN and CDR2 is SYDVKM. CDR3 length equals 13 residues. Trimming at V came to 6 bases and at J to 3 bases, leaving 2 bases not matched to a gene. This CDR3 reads CASRGTGHTEAFF. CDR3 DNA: TGTGCCAGCAGGGGGACAGGGCACACTGAAGCTTTCTTT.

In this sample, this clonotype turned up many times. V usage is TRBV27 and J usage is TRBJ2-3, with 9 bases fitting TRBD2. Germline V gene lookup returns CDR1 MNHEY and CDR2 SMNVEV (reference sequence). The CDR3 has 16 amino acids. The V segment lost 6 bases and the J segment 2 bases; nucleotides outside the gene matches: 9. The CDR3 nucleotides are TGTGCCAGCAGCCCATGGACTAGCGTAGACACAGATACGCAGTATTTT. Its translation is CASSPWTSVDTDTQYF.

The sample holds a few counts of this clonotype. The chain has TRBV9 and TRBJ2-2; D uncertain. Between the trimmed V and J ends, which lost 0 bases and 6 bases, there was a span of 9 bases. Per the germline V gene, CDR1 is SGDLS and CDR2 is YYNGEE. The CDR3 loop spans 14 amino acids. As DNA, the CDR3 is TGTGCCAGCAGCGTAGGCAGTACCCCCGGGGAGCTGTTTTTT. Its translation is CASSVGSTPGELFF.

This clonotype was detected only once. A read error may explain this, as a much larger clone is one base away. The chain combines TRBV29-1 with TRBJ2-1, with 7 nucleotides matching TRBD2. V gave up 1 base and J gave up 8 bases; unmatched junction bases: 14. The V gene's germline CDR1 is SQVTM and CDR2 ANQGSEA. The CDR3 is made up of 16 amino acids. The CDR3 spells CSVEGGGLVECDEQFF. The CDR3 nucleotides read TGCAGCGTTGAAGGCGGTGGACTAGTTGAATGCGATGAGCAGTTCTTC.

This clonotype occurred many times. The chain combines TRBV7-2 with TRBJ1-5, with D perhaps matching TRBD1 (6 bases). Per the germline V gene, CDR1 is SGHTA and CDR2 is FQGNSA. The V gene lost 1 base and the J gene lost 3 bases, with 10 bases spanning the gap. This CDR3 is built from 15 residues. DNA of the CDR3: TGTGCCAGCAGCTTAGAAGGGGGGTTCAATCAGCCCCAGCATTTT. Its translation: CASSLEGGFNQPQHF.

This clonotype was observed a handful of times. CDR3 sequence: CSARGGRQAGTEAFF. CDR3 nucleotides: TGCAGTGCTAGAGGGGGGAGGCAGGCGGGCACTGAAGCTTTCTTT. The rearrangement uses TRBV20-1 and TRBJ1-1; tentative D call: TRBD1 (5 bases). Trimming took 1 base from V and 4 from J, leaving 16 bases between them. Germline V gene sequence: CDR1 DFQATT, CDR2 SNEGSKA (reference sequence). The CDR3 totals 15 residues.

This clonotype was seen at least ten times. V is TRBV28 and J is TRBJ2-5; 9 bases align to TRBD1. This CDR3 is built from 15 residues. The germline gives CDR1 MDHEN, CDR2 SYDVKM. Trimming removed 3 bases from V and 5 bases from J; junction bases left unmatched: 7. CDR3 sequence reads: CASSLPGQGGETQYF. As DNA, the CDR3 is TGTGCCAGCAGTTTGCCGGGACAGGGAGGGGAGACCCAGTACTTC.

The CDR3 bases are TGTGCCAGCAGCGAGCCCGAAGATACGCAGTATTTT. Protein product: CASSEPEDTQYF. This chain connects TRBV5-4 to TRBJ2-3; D uncertain. In germline, CDR1 is SGHNT, CDR2 YYREEE (reference sequence). Between the trimmed V and J ends, which lost 4 bases and 5 bases, there was a span of 8 bases. This CDR3 spans 12 amino acids.

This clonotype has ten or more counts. CDR3 loop: CASGTYEQYF. CDR3 bases: TGTGCCAGCGGCACCTACGAGCAGTACTTC. This rearrangement joins TRBV6-2 or TRBV6-3 to TRBJ2-7; D gene ambiguous. V was clipped by 8 bases and J by 2 bases, with 4 bases between them. This CDR3 is 10 amino acids long. Germline V gene data show CDR1 as MNHEY and CDR2 as SVGEGT.

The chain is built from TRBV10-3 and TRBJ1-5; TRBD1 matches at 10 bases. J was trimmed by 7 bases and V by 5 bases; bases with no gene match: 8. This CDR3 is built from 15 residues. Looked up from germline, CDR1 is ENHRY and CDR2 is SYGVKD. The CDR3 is CAISRDRGSGQPQHF. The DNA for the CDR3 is TGTGCCATCAGTAGGGACAGGGGTTCCGGACAGCCCCAGCATTTT.

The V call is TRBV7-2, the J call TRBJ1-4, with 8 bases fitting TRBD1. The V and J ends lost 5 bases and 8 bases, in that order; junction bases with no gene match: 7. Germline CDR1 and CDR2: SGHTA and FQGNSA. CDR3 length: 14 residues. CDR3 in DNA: TGTGCCAGCAGCCCCGACAGGGGAGGCGAAAAACTGTTTTTT. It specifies CASSPDRGGEKLFF.

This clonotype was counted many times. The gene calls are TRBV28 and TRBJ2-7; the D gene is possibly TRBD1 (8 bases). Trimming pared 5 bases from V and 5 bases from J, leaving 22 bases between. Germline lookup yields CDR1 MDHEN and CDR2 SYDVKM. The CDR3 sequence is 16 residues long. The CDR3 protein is CASSLHRGTTLNEQYF. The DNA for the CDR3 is TGTGCCAGCAGTCTTCACAGGGGGACTACCTTAAACGAGCAGTACTTC.

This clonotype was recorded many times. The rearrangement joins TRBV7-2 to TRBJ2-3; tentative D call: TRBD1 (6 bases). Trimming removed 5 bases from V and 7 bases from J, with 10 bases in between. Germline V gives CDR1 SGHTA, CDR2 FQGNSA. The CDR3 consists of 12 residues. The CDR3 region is CASSRDRHTQYF. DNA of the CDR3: TGTGCCAGCAGCCGTGACAGGCATACGCAGTATTTT.

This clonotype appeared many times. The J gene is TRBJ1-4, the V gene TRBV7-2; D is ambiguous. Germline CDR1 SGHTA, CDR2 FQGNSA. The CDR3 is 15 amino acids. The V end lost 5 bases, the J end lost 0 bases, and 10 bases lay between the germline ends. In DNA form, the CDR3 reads TGTGCCAGCAGCGACCCCCGTTCAACTAATGAAAAACTGTTTTTT. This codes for CASSDPRSTNEKLFF.

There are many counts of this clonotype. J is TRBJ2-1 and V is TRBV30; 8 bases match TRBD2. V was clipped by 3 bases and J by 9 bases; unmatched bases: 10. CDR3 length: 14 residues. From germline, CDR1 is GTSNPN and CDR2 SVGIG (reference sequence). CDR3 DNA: TGTGCCTGGAGAGACCTGACTAGCGTTACTGAGCAGTTCTTC. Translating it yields CAWRDLTSVTEQFF.

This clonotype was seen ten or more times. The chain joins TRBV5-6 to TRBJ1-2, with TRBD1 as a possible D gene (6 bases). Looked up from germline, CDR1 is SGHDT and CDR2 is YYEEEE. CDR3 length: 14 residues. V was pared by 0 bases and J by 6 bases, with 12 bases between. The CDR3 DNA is TGTGCCAGCAGCTTGGCAGGGGTTCGCGATGGCTACACCTTC. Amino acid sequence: CASSLAGVRDGYTF.

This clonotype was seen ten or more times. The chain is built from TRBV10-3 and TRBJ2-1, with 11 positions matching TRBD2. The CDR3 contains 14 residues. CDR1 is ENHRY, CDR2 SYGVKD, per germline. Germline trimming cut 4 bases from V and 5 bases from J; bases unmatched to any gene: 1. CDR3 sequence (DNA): TGTGCCATCAGTGTACTAGCGGGGGACAATGAGCAGTTCTTC. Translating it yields CAISVLAGDNEQFF.

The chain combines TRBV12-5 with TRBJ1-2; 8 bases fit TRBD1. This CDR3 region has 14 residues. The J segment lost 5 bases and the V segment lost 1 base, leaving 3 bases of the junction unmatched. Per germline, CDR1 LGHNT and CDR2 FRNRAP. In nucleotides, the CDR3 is TGTGCTAGTGGTTTGGGTCAGGGGGCTTATGGCTACACCTTC. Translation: CASGLGQGAYGYTF.

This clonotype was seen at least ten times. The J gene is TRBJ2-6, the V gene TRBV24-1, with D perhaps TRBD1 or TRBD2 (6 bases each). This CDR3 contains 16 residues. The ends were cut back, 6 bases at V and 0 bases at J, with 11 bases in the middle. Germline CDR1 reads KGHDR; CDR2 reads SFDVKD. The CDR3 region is CATSSGARSGANVLTF. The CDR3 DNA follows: TGTGCCACCAGTTCGGGGGCCCGCTCTGGGGCCAACGTCCTGACTTTC.

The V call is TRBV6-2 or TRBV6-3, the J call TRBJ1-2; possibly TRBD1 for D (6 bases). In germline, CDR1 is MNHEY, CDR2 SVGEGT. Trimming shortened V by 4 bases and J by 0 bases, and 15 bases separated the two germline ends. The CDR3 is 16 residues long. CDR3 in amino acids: CASSLRQGRANYGYTF. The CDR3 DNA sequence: TGTGCCAGCAGTTTACGGCAGGGGCGAGCTAACTATGGCTACACCTTC.

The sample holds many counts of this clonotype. The CDR3 is CASSPGTSGIQETQYF. CDR3 bases: TGTGCCAGCAGCCCCGGGACTAGCGGGATACAAGAGACCCAGTACTTC. The rearrangement uses TRBV11-1 and TRBJ2-5; 13 bases match TRBD2. CDR1 and CDR2 (germline): SGHAT, FQDESV (reference sequence). V shed 5 bases, J shed 2 bases, and the junction held 5 bases outside the gene matches. This CDR3 region has 16 residues.

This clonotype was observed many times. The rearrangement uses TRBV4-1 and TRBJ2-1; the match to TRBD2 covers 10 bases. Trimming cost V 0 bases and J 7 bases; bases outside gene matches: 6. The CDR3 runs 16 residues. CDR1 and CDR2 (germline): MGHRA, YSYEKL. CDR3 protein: CASSQESAGGVNEQFF. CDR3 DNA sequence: TGCGCCAGCAGCCAAGAATCAGCGGGAGGGGTGAATGAGCAGTTCTTC.

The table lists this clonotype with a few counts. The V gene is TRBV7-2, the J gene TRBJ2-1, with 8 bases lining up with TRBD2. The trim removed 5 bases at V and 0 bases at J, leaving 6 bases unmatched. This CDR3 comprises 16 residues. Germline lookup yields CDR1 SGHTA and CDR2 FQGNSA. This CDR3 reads CASSPGSGSSYNEQFF. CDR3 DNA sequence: TGTGCCAGCAGCCCCGGCAGCGGGAGCTCCTACAATGAGCAGTTCTTC.

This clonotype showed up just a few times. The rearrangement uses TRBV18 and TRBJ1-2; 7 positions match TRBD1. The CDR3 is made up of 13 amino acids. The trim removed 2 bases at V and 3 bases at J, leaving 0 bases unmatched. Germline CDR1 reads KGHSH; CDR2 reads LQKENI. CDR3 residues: CASSPDRDYGYTF. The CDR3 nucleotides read TGTGCCAGCTCACCAGACAGGGACTATGGCTACACCTTC.

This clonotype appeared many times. CDR3 DNA sequence: TGTGCCAGCAGTTACGAAGCGGGACCCCACAATGAGCAGTTCTTC. Protein: CASSYEAGPHNEQFF. The gene calls are TRBV6-5 and TRBJ2-1, with 7 nucleotides matching TRBD2. The CDR3 is 15 residues long. J lost 5 bases, V lost 2 bases, and 6 bases had no gene match. Looked up from germline, CDR1 is MNHEY and CDR2 is SVGAGI.

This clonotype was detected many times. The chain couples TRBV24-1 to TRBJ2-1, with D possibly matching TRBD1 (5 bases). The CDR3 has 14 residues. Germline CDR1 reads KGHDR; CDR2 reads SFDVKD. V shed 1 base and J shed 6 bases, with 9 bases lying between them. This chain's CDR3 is CATSDFIRVNEQFF. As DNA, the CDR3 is TGTGCCACCAGTGATTTCATCAGGGTCAATGAGCAGTTCTTC.

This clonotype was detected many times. CDR3 sequence reads: CASSPSPGNHEQYF. The DNA for the CDR3 is TGTGCCAGCAGTCCTTCCCCGGGGAACCACGAGCAGTACTTC. The J gene is TRBJ2-7, the V gene TRBV27, with TRBD2 as a possible D gene (5 bases). Trimming stripped 5 bases from V and 5 bases from J, with 16 bases between. Germline CDR1 MNHEY, CDR2 SMNVEV (reference sequence). The CDR3 consists of 14 residues.